Sequencing of this T cell receptor beta chain was carried out in a study of blood T cell repertoires in COVID-19. This CDR3 is 15 amino acids long. Germline CDR1 and CDR2: SGHTA and FQGNSA. V lost 3 bases and J lost 7; bases outside the gene matches: 6. TCRdb's table, derived via immunoSEQ multiplex PCR, lists solely in-frame clones and lacks some. The table records about 350,000 clones, over 75% of them present only once. This receptor was obtained from a woman in her twenties or thirties who had recovered from COVID-19. J is TRBJ1-6 and V is TRBV7-2; 7 nucleotides match TRBD1. Material: PBMCs or T cells enriched from blood (not recorded which). The CDR3 reads CASSFDRVGNSPLHF. CDR3 bases: TGTGCCAGCAGCTTCGACAGGGTCGGGAATTCACCCCTCCACTTT.